This T cell receptor beta chain was sequenced in a study of T cell responses to AZD1222 COVID-19 vaccine. Study observations and caveats: Distributed over spike, vaccine-associated CD4 TCRs predominated at 160-218 and 743-854. White British donors predominated, females outnumbered males, and clonal diversity was possibly underestimated. Sampling captured repertoires only after the peak T cell response. Just a handful of AZD1222 recipients were seropositive at baseline.

The CDR3 sequence is 13 residues long. About this clone itself: The antigen remains undetermined.

The data were produced by immunoSEQ multiplex PCR, yet TCRdb's version contains in-frame clones alone and is incomplete. The repertoire consists of more than 150,000 clones, with around 90% occurring once and the leading ten covering approximately 0.98%. The material was peripheral blood, obtained on day 0 of AZD1222 vaccination. The chain recombines TRBV8-2 with TRBJ2-3; no DNA check was done on the table's D call, TRBD2. TRBV8-2 is designated a pseudogene. This clonotype originated in an adult in good health. CDR3 DNA sequence: TGTGGCCCCCGGGAGTTGGAAACAGATACGCAGTATTTT. As protein: CGPRELETDTQYF.